Listed here is a single T cell receptor beta chain. The source of the sample is a study of T cells in localized non-small cell lung cancer. The CDR3 is made up of 17 amino acids. Trimming removed 1 base from V and 3 bases from J, with 15 bases in between. From germline, CDR1 is SGHVS and CDR2 FNYEAQ. Here immunoSEQ multiplex PCR was the method, and the copy in TCRdb shows in-frame clones only, minus some. The table has more than 100,000 clones, 89% seen once. The sequencing here drew on peripheral blood, taken before any cancer treatment. The receptor comes from a female donor aged 60 or older with stage I lung adenocarcinoma. This chain links TRBV7-6 with TRBJ1-4; TRBD1 is a possible D gene (6 bases). CDR3 DNA: TGTGCCAGCAGCTTAGAGGGGAGCGGACAGCCTAATGAAAAACTGTTTTTT. It specifies CASSLEGSGQPNEKLFF.